The 16 T cell receptor beta chains presented below share a single source sample, sequenced in a study of Ad26.COV2.S vaccination and SARS-CoV-2 variants. The protocol was immunoSEQ multiplex PCR, while the TCRdb copy is restricted to in-frame clones and leaves out a portion. The sample has a few hundred thousand clones; 92% are singletons. Treatment in this sample: around 19 received Ad26.COV2.S at low or high dose, single or two shots; roughly five received placebo; per-sample allocation not given. After the first vaccine or placebo injection, samples were drawn on day 63. The source material was peripheral blood, sampled in a trial of Ad26.COV2.S vaccine versus placebo. These TCRs come from a person aged 18-60 years who received the Ad26.COV2.S COVID-19 vaccine or a placebo.

V is TRBV19 and J is TRBJ1-3; D may be TRBD1 (6 bases). The V end was cut by 7 bases, the J end by 2 bases, with 15 bases between. The CDR3 contains 15 residues. The germline CDR1 and CDR2 sequences are LNHDA and SQIVND (reference sequence). DNA of the CDR3: TGTGCCAGTACCCCGCAGGGGAGAACTGGAAACACCATATATTTT. This gives the protein CASTPQGRTGNTIYF.

This rearrangement joins TRBV19 to TRBJ2-6, with a tentative D call TRBD1 (5 bases). Trimming removed 7 bases at V and 0 bases at J, with 25 bases between. This CDR3 has 20 residues. CDR1 LNHDA and CDR2 SQIVND come from the germline V gene (reference sequence). Here the CDR3 DNA reads TGTGCCAGTACTTGGTCAGGGTTCCCAAGTTCCTTCTCTGGGGCCAACGTCCTGACTTTC. Protein sequence: CASTWSGFPSSFSGANVLTF.

The chain recombines TRBV28 with TRBJ1-1; no reliable D call. The CDR3 is 13 residues long. Per the germline V gene, CDR1 is MDHEN and CDR2 is SYDVKM. V lost 2 bases to trimming and J lost 7 bases, with 11 bases between them. CDR3 sequence: CASSLIAGIEAFF. CDR3 DNA: TGTGCCAGCAGTTTAATCGCGGGGATTGAAGCTTTCTTT.

This clone has a single count. The chain couples TRBV21-1 to TRBJ2-5. TRBV21-1 is marked as a pseudogene. This CDR3 has 17 amino acids. CDR3 DNA sequence: TGTGCCAGCAGCAAAAGGTCCCCCGGAATAGGACAAGAGACCCAGTACTTC. Translation: CASSKRSPGIGQETQYF.

This clone was observed a handful of times. V gene TRBV5-6 combines with J gene TRBJ1-1, with D perhaps matching TRBD1 (5 bases). Per germline, CDR1 SGHDT and CDR2 YYEEEE. Trimming cost V 2 bases and J 0 bases, with 8 bases left between them. The length of the CDR3 is 14 residues. CDR3 nucleotide sequence: TGTGCCAGCAGCTTTTGGGACGTGAACACTGAAGCTTTCTTT. It specifies CASSFWDVNTEAFF.

The CDR3 spells CASSQVAGGPVDTQYF. CDR3 DNA sequence: TGTGCCAGCAGCCAAGTTGCGGGGGGGCCTGTAGATACGCAGTATTTT. The genes are TRBV4-2 and TRBJ2-3, with 9 positions matching TRBD2. CDR3 length equals 16 residues. Trimming took 1 base from V and 5 from J; bases not matched to a gene: 7. Germline CDR1 and CDR2: LGHNA and YNFKEQ.

This rearrangement joins TRBV6-2 or TRBV6-3 to TRBJ1-2, with 7 nucleotides matching TRBD1. J lost 5 bases, V lost 5 bases, and 8 bases had no gene match. Germline V CDR1 and CDR2: MNHEY, SVGEGT. This CDR3 comprises 14 residues. CDR3 sequence (DNA): TGTGCCAGCAGTGACTTTGGGACAGAGTATGGCTACACCTTC. Encoded protein: CASSDFGTEYGYTF.

The rearrangement joins TRBV28 to TRBJ2-1; D is unclear. The CDR3 length is 15 residues. The V gene's germline CDR1 is MDHEN and CDR2 SYDVKM. The V end was cut by 6 bases, the J end by 4 bases, with 16 bases between. DNA of the CDR3: TGTGCCAGCAGCCGCCCCCTCCCGGTATACAATGAGCAGTTCTTC. It codes for CASSRPLPVYNEQFF.

This chain joins TRBV3-1 (or the pseudogene TRBV3-2) and TRBJ1-1; D not certain. V was cut by 2 bases and J by 6 bases, with 13 bases left in between. The CDR3 is made up of 14 amino acids. Germline V gives CDR1 LGHDT, CDR2 YNNKEL (reference sequence). The CDR3 nucleotides read TGTGCCAGCAGCCAAATCGATCGGACTGCTGAAGCTTTCTTT. Its translation: CASSQIDRTAEAFF.

This chain connects TRBV25-1 to TRBJ2-4, with no clear D. The length of the CDR3 is 15 residues. Trimming removed 2 bases at V and 4 bases at J, with 12 bases between. Germline CDR1 and CDR2: MGHDK and SYGVNS. The CDR3 DNA reads as TGTGCCAGCAGTGAAGGAAGGGTCCGGAAAAACATTCAGTACTTC. Protein: CASSEGRVRKNIQYF. Full variable domain (rest looked up from reference TRBV25-1 and TRBJ2-4): EADIYQTPRYLVIGTGKKITLECSQTMGHDKMYWYQQDPGMELHLIHYSYGVNSTEKGDLSSESTVSRIRTEHFPLTLESARPSHTSQYLCASSEGRVRKNIQYFGAGTRLSVL.

The J gene is TRBJ2-1, the V gene TRBV4-1, with TRBD2 matching over 15 bases. With 1 base clipped from V and 0 bases from J, the junction kept 7 bases outside the gene matches. The CDR3 covers 20 residues. The germline V gene has CDR1 MGHRA and CDR2 YSYEKL. In DNA, the CDR3 is TGCGCCAGCAGCCAAGCTTGGGGACTAGCGGGGGGCCGCTCCTACAATGAGCAGTTCTTC. This codes for CASSQAWGLAGGRSYNEQFF.

V is TRBV9 and J is TRBJ1-3; 12 nucleotides align to TRBD1. With 3 bases clipped from V and 4 bases from J, the junction kept 8 bases outside the gene matches. CDR3 length equals 17 residues. CDR1 SGDLS and CDR2 YYNGEE come from the germline V gene. The CDR3 here is CASSAGGQGARGNTIYF. The CDR3 bases are TGTGCCAGCAGCGCAGGGGGACAGGGGGCAAGGGGAAACACCATATATTTT. The whole variable domain, remainder taken from reference TRBV9 and TRBJ1-3, is DSGVTQTPKHLITATGQRVTLRCSPRSGDLSVYWYQQSLDQGLQFLIQYYNGEERAKGNILERFSAQQFPDLHSELNLSSLELGDSALYFCASSAGGQGARGNTIYFGEGSWLTVV.

The chain couples TRBV23-1 to TRBJ2-1; a weak D match, TRBD2 (5 bases). TRBV23-1 is given ORF status, its function remaining uncertain. This CDR3 comprises 15 residues. The V and J ends lost 4 bases and 4 bases respectively, with 14 bases between them. CDR3 sequence: CASSRPGLRYNEQFF. In DNA form, the CDR3 reads TGCGCCAGCAGTCGGCCGGGGTTAAGGTACAATGAGCAGTTCTTC.

The chain recombines TRBV7-9 with TRBJ2-7; D is perhaps TRBD1 (5 bases). V shed 5 bases and J shed 4 bases, with 9 bases lying between them. The V gene's germline CDR1 is SEHNR and CDR2 FQNEAQ (reference sequence). The CDR3 spans 12 residues. The CDR3 loop is CASSNQGYEQYF. CDR3 coding DNA: TGTGCCAGCAGCAATCAGGGTTACGAGCAGTACTTC.

The gene calls are TRBV11-2 and TRBJ2-3; TRBD2 matches 15 bases. The CDR3 runs to 17 residues. CDR1 is SGHAT, CDR2 FQNNGV, per germline. J gave up 6 bases and V 2 bases, and 6 bases lay outside the gene matches. CDR3: CASSLPGTSGGLDTQYF. As DNA, the CDR3 is TGTGCCAGCAGCTTACCAGGGACTAGCGGGGGGCTTGATACGCAGTATTTT.

This chain uses TRBV4-1 with TRBJ2-1, with D hard to call. The CDR3 loop spans 15 amino acids. V lost 4 bases, J lost 9 bases, and 19 bases lay in between. Germline V gene sequence: CDR1 MGHRA, CDR2 YSYEKL. CDR3 nucleotide sequence: TGCGCCAGCAGCCTCATGGCAGGCCTGCCGGGTGAGCAGTTCTTC. Translating it yields CASSLMAGLPGEQFF.